The clone carrying this T cell receptor (beta chain) is categorized as medium-sized (0.01 to 0.1%). The data are from a study of technical replicates of blood from a handful of donors. Generated by immunoSEQ multiplex PCR, the TCRdb table keeps only in-frame clones and is missing some. Among 15,000 to 19,000 clones listed, 85% to 90% were seen once. Germline V lookup: CDR1 SNHLY, CDR2 FYNNEI. Trimming removed 5 bases from V and 11 bases from J, with 15 bases in between. This CDR3 region has 12 residues. This rearrangement joins TRBV2 to TRBJ1-1, with D perhaps TRBD1 (5 bases). Sequencing was carried out using PBMCs. This TCR was recovered from a human donor in good health. In DNA form, the CDR3 reads TGTGCCAGCAGTCAACAGGCGTTTGAGGCTTTCTTT. Translated: CASSQQAFEAFF. Combining the CDR3 with reference TRBV2 and TRBJ1-1 gives the whole variable domain EPEVTQTPSHQVTQMGQEVILRCVPISNHLYFYWYRQILGQKVEFLVSFYNNEISEKSEIFDDQFSVERPDGSNFTLKIRSTKLEDSAMYFCASSQQAFEAFFGQGTRLTVV.